This T cell receptor (beta chain) was obtained from a study of cytomegalovirus exposure and HLA in healthy donors (dated by TCRdb to between 2016 and 2019). For context, the study as a whole: An earlier analysis of around 600 of the donors reported approximately 300 Gb of sequence data and 100 million to 140 million unique TCR beta sequences from about 179 million T cells. An early release that covered approximately 600 HLA-typed donors contained approximately 320 gigabases of sequencing data and tens of millions of unique TCR sequences. Among the roughly 400 genotyped donors, around 81% belonged to the genetic ancestry cluster associated with self-reported Caucasian donors. The study was designed to test whether signatures of past pathogen exposure could be identified by cataloging public T cell receptors. The T cell repertoires of 700 or so subjects were profiled by immunosequencing and related to cytomegalovirus serostatus. Besides the first cohort of 666 subjects, a separate validation cohort made up of around 120 different subjects was used. To predict cytomegalovirus infection status, the study combined high-throughput TCR immunosequencing, statistical association of individual TCRs with disease status, and machine learning. A later analysis re-examined previously published TCR beta repertoires from roughly 720 donors and added high-resolution HLA genotyping to investigate patterns of TCR occurrence. Rather than using new phenotypic data, the later analysis identified candidate immune exposures from TCR beta sequences and from how often those sequences occurred across donors. An earlier analysis of about 600 of the donors used high-throughput TCR beta sequencing to judge whether each TCR beta V gene segment behaved as functional or pseudogenic. Donor age, sex, ethnicity and CMV serostatus were collected together with the repertoire data. A later genetic analysis used genome-wide SNP genotypes for about 60% of the roughly 670 donors, treating that subset as a discovery cohort. All discovery cohort repertoires had been generated using a single sequencing platform. Both class I and class II loci were covered by HLA typing, at four-digit resolution. Typing coverage differed by locus: A, B, C, DRB1 and DQB1 were typed in roughly 620-640 donors, DQA1 in 522, DPA1 in around 610, and DPB1 in 450 to 490. Because of strong linkage in the cohort, roughly five DR-DQ haplotypes were treated as single units for association and clustering. Among a few hundred genotyped donors of the cohort, an average of approximately 240,000 unique TCR beta nucleotide sequences were sequenced per donor, roughly 20% of them non-productive. General conclusions and limits of the study: According to a later analysis, TCR association rates differed among HLA loci, with DRB1 alleles showing the most associated TCRs and HLA-C alleles showing the fewest. When HLA alleles, especially DR and DQ, strongly co-occurred, attributing TCR associations to individual alleles was difficult. In a later analysis, 16,951 TCR beta sequences were associated with specific HLA alleles at a false discovery rate of 0.05. According to a later genetic analysis, donors in an Asian-associated ancestry cluster had fewer N-insertions in productive TCRs than the approximately 670-donor mean. A few of the identified cytomegalovirus-associated TCR beta chains were confirmed in vitro to be specific for cytomegalovirus antigens. Correlated functional status among segregating V segments might reflect linkage disequilibrium, but an unknown experimental factor could not be ruled out. A later analysis found that most CMV-associated TCR beta chains appeared HLA-restricted, with HLA associations seemingly driven largely by CMV exposure. A total of roughly 160 TCR beta chains were listed by the study as associated with cytomegalovirus. An association between a missense DCLRE1C variant and V-gene and J-gene trimming of TCR beta chains was found in a later genetic analysis and replicated in an independent cohort. In an earlier analysis of approximately 600 of the donors, most TCR beta V segments were observed in productive rearrangements about 87% or about 30% of the time, broadly matching IMGT annotations. According to a later analysis, parvovirus B19, influenza, CMV and Epstein-Barr virus appeared linked to several top co-occurrence clusters. Roughly uniform sequencing depth across donors was assumed in presence/absence analyses, although this assumption may not hold. Some IMGT-functional V segments, including TRBV6-2 and TRBV6-3, could not be told apart with the 87-base-pair reads, so those segments were excluded. Most TCR sequences were seen in very few donors, while some public TCRs were found in many individuals. In this cohort, only TCR beta chains were sequenced, and detectable features were limited by the absence of alpha or paired-chain data. Because counts were too low, roughly 16 rarely observed V segments, including chromosome 9 orphons, were excluded from the earlier analysis of 587 of the donors. The sequencing pipeline was judged likely to have produced a cluster of highly shared sequence variants as a technical artifact. Because HLA typing was missing for some donors at each locus, association tests included only the typed subset. A further reported finding was that TCR beta sequences accurately predicted the HLA-A and HLA-B alleles for most subjects in the first cohort. In a later analysis, HLA-associated TCR beta chains showed more clonal expansion and lower generation probabilities than non-associated chains that were equally common. According to the authors, the approach could potentially be generalized to other disease states and immunological phenotypes. In both the original and validation cohorts, the classifier was reported to diagnose cytomegalovirus status with high specificity and sensitivity. CMV serostatus was the only immune exposure information available for the cohort.

Libraries were constructed by the immunoSEQ multiplex PCR assay. For the multiplex PCR, a mixture combining 60 forward primers for TCR Vbeta segments and 13 reverse primers for TCR Jbeta segments was used. The CDR3 region of rearranged TCR beta genes was amplified from genomic DNA by a multiplex PCR assay. On the Illumina HiSeq System, the amplified TCR beta libraries were sequenced as 87-base-pair reads. As for how the authors treated the data: Across the roughly 700 repertoires, a later analysis counted tens of millions of unique TCR beta chains, 9.5 million to 12 million of which were shared by at least two donors. Raw reads were error-corrected and collapsed into unique sequences with a nearest-neighbor algorithm that merged closely related sequences to remove PCR and sequencing errors. V, D and J gene segments were assigned by aligning CDR3 sequences to IMGT reference sequences. For a sequence to be retained, a match of at least six nucleotides was required to both a V gene segment and a J gene segment. Rearrangements were classified as productive when the CDR3 lacked stop codons and remained in frame with V and J, and all other rearrangements were classified as non-productive. Following IMGT convention, CDR3 was defined as the stretch from the second conserved V-encoded cysteine to the conserved J-encoded phenylalanine. The earlier analysis of 500 to 750 of the donors excluded any sequence lacking an unambiguous match to a single V gene segment. In an earlier analysis of 587 of the donors, V segments were called functional above 56.7% productive rearrangements and were called segregating when the between-donor standard deviation exceeded 5%. To diagnose cytomegalovirus status from the catalog of TCR beta chain sequences, a statistical classification framework was built. V and J gene assignment, in a later analysis, came from comparing TCR nucleotide sequences with IMGT/GENE-DB human TR gene sequences. A later analysis assigned CDR3 sequences and most-parsimonious VDJ recombination scenarios with the TCRdist pipeline. A later analysis defined each TCR beta chain by its CDR3 amino acid sequence plus V-gene family, and excluded reads lacking a unique V-gene family. A later analysis removed 500 to 600 highly shared, low-generation-probability nucleotide sequences to deal with suspected cross-contamination and a sequencing artifact. For each public chain, a later analysis derived a clonal expansion index from normalized ranks of inferred template counts within each repertoire. In a later analysis, generation probabilities were computed using a VDJ recombination model fitted to out-of-frame rearrangements, and the results were checked against IGoR. Hypergeometric tests were used in a later analysis to score TCR-TCR, TCR-HLA and TCR-CMV co-occurrence, with a repertoire-size bias correction applied to the TCR pairs. A later analysis estimated false discovery rates by permuting HLA or CMV assignments 20 times. A later analysis grouped co-occurring TCRs with DBSCAN, adding TCRdist sequence similarity when clustering within HLA-allele-positive subsets. Repertoires with fewer than 30,000 or more than 120,000 public chains, plus five repertoires with anomalous nucleotide sharing, were excluded from co-occurrence clustering. TCRdb's version of the immuneACCESS table is confined to in-frame rearrangements and falls short of the full clone set. An unresolved V gene accounts for under half of the shortfall where checked; the remainder is of unknown origin. The V and J calls and the clone size are those of that table, but D and trimming were determined from the DNA. This sample has hundreds of thousands of clones in its table, and roughly 84% of those were observed once. Of the sample, roughly 0.7% falls within the top ten clones.

About this clone: Its antigen target is currently unknown. The sample holds no much larger clone one base away, and base qualities are not on file.

In total, over 600 healthy bone marrow donors made up the cohort. At the time of sampling, all cohort members were nominally healthy, though unrecorded immune exposures were likely present. The donor tested CMV seronegative, placing the donor among the roughly 340 seronegative members of the cohort. A peripheral blood sample was provided by each donor, and peripheral blood mononuclear cells were used for TCR beta sequencing. The Qiagen DNeasy Blood Extraction Kit was used to extract genomic DNA from the blood cell samples. From the cysteine through the phenylalanine, the CDR3 covers 15 amino acids. Solely the CDR3 DNA is kept, with 45 bases framed from the first base. The germline V end is reduced by 4 bases and the J end by 9 bases; junction bases left unmatched: 5. The germline V gene supplies CDR1 MGHRA and CDR2 YSYEKL.

Sample: PBMCs. The receptor was derived from a boy between 2 and 15 years old in good health and CMV-seronegative. The chain is made from TRBV4-1 and TRBJ1-6; 11 bases in the junction line up with TRBD1. At the DNA level, the sequence is TGCGCCAGCAGCCTGCAGGGACAGGGGGGTTCACCCCTCCACTTT. Translated, it gives CASSLQGQGGSPLHF.